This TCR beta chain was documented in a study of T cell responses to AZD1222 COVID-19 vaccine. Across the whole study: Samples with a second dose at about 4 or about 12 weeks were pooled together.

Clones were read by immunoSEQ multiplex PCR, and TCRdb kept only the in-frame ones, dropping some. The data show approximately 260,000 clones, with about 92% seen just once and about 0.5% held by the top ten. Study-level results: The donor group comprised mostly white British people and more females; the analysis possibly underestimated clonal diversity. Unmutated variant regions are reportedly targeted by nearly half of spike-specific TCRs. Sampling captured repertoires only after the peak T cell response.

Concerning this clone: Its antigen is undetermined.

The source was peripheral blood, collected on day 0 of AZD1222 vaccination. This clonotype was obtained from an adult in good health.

The CDR3 spells CASSFITGSNQPQHF. The CDR3, as DNA: TGTGCCAGCAGTTTCATTACAGGGAGCAATCAGCCCCAGCATTTT. V is TRBV28 and J is TRBJ1-5; possibly TRBD1 for D (6 bases). Germline V gives CDR1 MDHEN, CDR2 SYDVKM. Trimming removed 3 bases from V and 1 base from J, with 10 bases in between. This CDR3 region has 15 residues.